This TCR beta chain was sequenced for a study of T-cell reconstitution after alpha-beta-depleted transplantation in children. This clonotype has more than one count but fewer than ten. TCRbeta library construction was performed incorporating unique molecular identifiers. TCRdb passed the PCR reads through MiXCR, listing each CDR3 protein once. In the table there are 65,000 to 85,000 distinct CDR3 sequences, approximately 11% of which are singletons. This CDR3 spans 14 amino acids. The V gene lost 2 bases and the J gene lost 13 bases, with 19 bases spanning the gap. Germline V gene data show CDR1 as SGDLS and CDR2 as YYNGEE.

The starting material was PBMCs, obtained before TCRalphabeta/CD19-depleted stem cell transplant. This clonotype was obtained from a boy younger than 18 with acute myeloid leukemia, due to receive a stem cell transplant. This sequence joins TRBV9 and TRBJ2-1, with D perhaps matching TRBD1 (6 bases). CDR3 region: CASSVTGPSYVQFF. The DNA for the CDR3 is TGTGCCAGCAGCGTGACAGGACCATCATATGTTCAGTTCTTC.